The rows below give T cell receptor beta chains drawn from one sample of a study of PD-1 blockade in classical Hodgkin lymphoma. The repertoire was sequenced with immunoSEQ multiplex PCR; TCRdb's copy has only in-frame clones and lacks some. Among 90,000 to 110,000 clones, around 90% were seen once, and the ten largest hold roughly 19%. Sequencing used peripheral blood mononuclear cells (PBMCs), obtained before the fourth cycle of nivolumab. All receptors derive from a human donor with classical Hodgkin lymphoma. Each CDR3 is given with its conserved first and last residue. D genes are given only for firm matches. A clone size is listed for some rows: how often the clone was seen (once, few, many), or a class if it is expanded.

clone_size: .
d_call: .
v_call: TRBV19
j_call: TRBJ1-1
cdr3_aa: CASTSLDYGGGTEAFF
cdr3_nt: TGTGCCAGTACCAGTCTCGATTACGGAGGGGGGACTGAAGCTTTCTTT

clone_size: .
d_call: .
v_call: TRBV29-1
j_call: TRBJ2-1
cdr3_aa: CSAPRGDHYNEQFF
cdr3_nt: TGCAGCGCCCCTAGAGGGGACCACTACAATGAGCAGTTCTTC

clone_size: .
d_call: .
v_call: TRBV15
j_call: TRBJ2-3
cdr3_aa: CATGPTSTDTQYF
cdr3_nt: TGTGCCACCGGGCCTACAAGCACAGATACGCAGTATTTT

clone_size: .
d_call: .
v_call: TRBV30
j_call: TRBJ1-2
cdr3_aa: CAWAEWVYYGYTF
cdr3_nt: TGTGCCTGGGCCGAATGGGTGTACTATGGCTACACCTTC

clone_size: .
d_call: .
v_call: TRBV19
j_call: TRBJ2-6
cdr3_aa: CASSDISGANVLTF
cdr3_nt: TGTGCCAGTAGTGACATCTCTGGGGCCAACGTCCTGACTTTC

clone_size: .
d_call: .
v_call: TRBV6-5
j_call: TRBJ2-7
cdr3_aa: CASSYTQTDLGHEQYF
cdr3_nt: TGTGCCAGCAGTTACACCCAGACAGACCTCGGGCACGAGCAGTACTTC

clone_size: once
d_call: .
v_call: TRBV28
j_call: TRBJ1-3
cdr3_aa: CASSLDRAGGNTIYF
cdr3_nt: TGTGCCAGCAGTCTAGACAGAGCTGGTGGAAACACCATATATTTT

clone_size: .
d_call: TRBD2
v_call: TRBV9
j_call: TRBJ2-4
cdr3_aa: CASSVGTSGRGETIQYF
cdr3_nt: TGTGCCAGCAGCGTAGGGACTAGCGGGAGGGGGGAAACCATTCAGTACTTC

clone_size: few
d_call: TRBD1
v_call: TRBV19
j_call: TRBJ1-2
cdr3_aa: CASSAPGGASDYGYTF
cdr3_nt: TGTGCCAGTAGTGCCCCAGGGGGGGCGAGTGACTATGGCTACACCTTC

clone_size: .
d_call: TRBD1
v_call: TRBV28
j_call: TRBJ2-2
cdr3_aa: CASSFGRGFPGELFF
cdr3_nt: TGTGCCAGCAGTTTCGGCAGGGGGTTTCCCGGGGAGCTGTTTTTT

clone_size: .
d_call: .
v_call: TRBV9
j_call: TRBJ2-1
cdr3_aa: CASSVGVGGNEQFF
cdr3_nt: TGTGCCAGCAGCGTAGGAGTGGGGGGCAATGAGCAGTTCTTC

clone_size: once
d_call: .
v_call: TRBV28
j_call: TRBJ2-7
cdr3_aa: CASSGVGRDLSYEQYF
cdr3_nt: TGTGCCAGCAGCGGGGTAGGGCGGGACCTCTCCTACGAGCAGTACTTC

clone_size: few
d_call: .
v_call: TRBV6-6
j_call: TRBJ1-2
cdr3_aa: CASSPINYGYTF
cdr3_nt: TGTGCCAGCAGTCCTATCAACTATGGCTACACCTTC

clone_size: once
d_call: .
v_call: TRBV13
j_call: TRBJ1-1
cdr3_aa: CASRGGAGTEAFF
cdr3_nt: TGTGCCAGCCGGGGGGGCGCCGGCACTGAAGCTTTCTTT

clone_size: .
d_call: TRBD1
v_call: TRBV5-1
j_call: TRBJ2-7
cdr3_aa: CASSLYSGTGTNYQYF
cdr3_nt: TGCGCCAGCAGCTTATACTCCGGGACAGGGACTAACTACCAGTACTTC

clone_size: .
d_call: .
v_call: TRBV19
j_call: TRBJ2-5
cdr3_aa: CASEAGETQYF
cdr3_nt: TGTGCCAGTGAAGCTGGGGAGACCCAGTACTTC

clone_size: few
d_call: .
v_call: TRBV5-1
j_call: TRBJ2-3
cdr3_aa: CASSNRARGDTQYF
cdr3_nt: TGCGCCAGCAGCAACCGCGCCCGAGGGGATACGCAGTATTTT

clone_size: .
d_call: .
v_call: TRBV27
j_call: TRBJ2-2
cdr3_aa: CASSPGAVGELFF
cdr3_nt: TGTGCCAGCAGTCCCGGGGCAGTCGGGGAGCTGTTTTTT

clone_size: .
d_call: .
v_call: TRBV7-9
j_call: TRBJ2-7
cdr3_aa: CASSLYPPEQYF
cdr3_nt: TGTGCCAGCAGCTTATACCCCCCCGAGCAGTACTTC

clone_size: .
d_call: TRBD1
v_call: TRBV18
j_call: TRBJ1-2
cdr3_aa: CASSPYQSRDRGGNYGYTF
cdr3_nt: TGTGCCAGCTCACCATATCAGTCCCGGGACAGGGGCGGTAACTATGGCTACACCTTC

clone_size: .
d_call: .
v_call: TRBV5-1
j_call: TRBJ2-7
cdr3_aa: CASSPLLGGNEQYF
cdr3_nt: TGCGCCAGCAGCCCTCTCTTAGGGGGAAACGAGCAGTACTTC

clone_size: once
d_call: TRBD2
v_call: TRBV7-2
j_call: TRBJ2-2
cdr3_aa: CASSFQGTSGSTGELFF
cdr3_nt: TGTGCCAGCAGCTTTCAAGGGACTAGCGGGTCCACCGGGGAGCTGTTTTTT

clone_size: .
d_call: .
v_call: TRBV5-6
j_call: TRBJ1-2
cdr3_aa: CASSSTLNYGYTF
cdr3_nt: TGTGCCAGCAGCTCTACACTTAACTATGGCTACACCTTC

clone_size: .
d_call: .
v_call: TRBV19
j_call: TRBJ1-4
cdr3_aa: CASSIGRRRGPTNEKLFF
cdr3_nt: TGTGCCAGTAGTATTGGCCGTCGCAGGGGCCCAACTAATGAAAAACTGTTTTTT

clone_size: once
d_call: TRBD2
v_call: TRBV4-1
j_call: TRBJ2-7
cdr3_aa: CASSKGLAGEQYF
cdr3_nt: TGCGCCAGCAGCAAGGGACTAGCGGGCGAGCAGTACTTC

clone_size: .
d_call: .
v_call: TRBV5-6
j_call: TRBJ2-7
cdr3_aa: CASSHPNRVHYEQYF
cdr3_nt: TGTGCCAGCAGCCATCCGAACCGGGTCCACTACGAGCAGTACTTC

clone_size: .
d_call: TRBD1
v_call: TRBV6-7
j_call: TRBJ1-3
cdr3_aa: CASRIRGTRTGLTGNTIYF
cdr3_nt: TGTGCCAGCAGGATACGGGGGACGCGGACAGGGCTTACTGGAAACACCATATATTTT

clone_size: .
d_call: TRBD1
v_call: TRBV7-9
j_call: TRBJ2-5
cdr3_aa: CASSLRDRSQETQYF
cdr3_nt: TGTGCCAGCAGCCTACGGGACAGGTCCCAAGAGACCCAGTACTTC

clone_size: .
d_call: .
v_call: TRBV16
j_call: TRBJ1-5
cdr3_aa: CASSQSSSQPQHF
cdr3_nt: TGTGCCAGCAGCCAATCTAGTTCTCAGCCCCAGCATTTT

clone_size: .
d_call: TRBD1
v_call: TRBV7-8
j_call: TRBJ1-1
cdr3_aa: CASSLTGTGEGFF
cdr3_nt: TGTGCCAGCAGCTTAACCGGGACAGGGGAGGGTTTCTTT

clone_size: .
d_call: .
v_call: TRBV5-4
j_call: TRBJ2-1
cdr3_aa: CASSLKSLAGVNEQFF
cdr3_nt: TGTGCCAGCAGCTTGAAGAGTCTGGCAGGGGTCAATGAGCAGTTCTTC

clone_size: .
d_call: .
v_call: TRBV7-2
j_call: TRBJ2-7
cdr3_aa: CASTKRPLSEQYF
cdr3_nt: TGTGCCAGCACCAAGCGGCCCCTCTCCGAGCAGTACTTC

clone_size: .
d_call: TRBD2
v_call: TRBV6-1
j_call: TRBJ2-1
cdr3_aa: CASSWTSGSTEQFF
cdr3_nt: TGTGCCAGCAGTTGGACTAGCGGGAGTACTGAGCAGTTCTTC

clone_size: few
d_call: .
v_call: TRBV4-2
j_call: TRBJ1-1
cdr3_aa: CASSPLGRANTEAFF
cdr3_nt: TGTGCCAGCAGCCCTTTGGGCAGGGCGAACACTGAAGCTTTCTTT

clone_size: .
d_call: .
v_call: TRBV6-1
j_call: TRBJ1-2
cdr3_aa: CASSPTGQHYGYTF
cdr3_nt: TGTGCCAGCAGCCCGACCGGACAGCACTATGGCTACACCTTC

clone_size: .
d_call: .
v_call: TRBV6-5
j_call: TRBJ1-1
cdr3_aa: CASSPDLTSPRAFF
cdr3_nt: TGTGCCAGCAGTCCAGACCTTACCTCTCCCCGAGCTTTCTTT

clone_size: .
d_call: .
v_call: TRBV7-9
j_call: TRBJ2-1
cdr3_aa: CASRGADEQFF
cdr3_nt: TGTGCCTCCCGGGGGGCGGATGAGCAGTTCTTC

clone_size: once
d_call: .
v_call: TRBV7-9
j_call: TRBJ2-4
cdr3_aa: CASSSNHKDIQYF
cdr3_nt: TGTGCCAGCAGCTCAAACCATAAGGACATTCAGTACTTC

clone_size: .
d_call: TRBD2
v_call: TRBV4-1
j_call: TRBJ2-1
cdr3_aa: CASSQDSSGRWVEQFF
cdr3_nt: TGCGCCAGCAGCCAAGATTCCAGCGGGAGGTGGGTTGAGCAGTTCTTC

clone_size: .
d_call: .
v_call: TRBV7-9
j_call: TRBJ2-2
cdr3_aa: CASSSDMVGLVRTGELFF
cdr3_nt: TGTGCCAGCAGCTCCGATATGGTAGGGCTTGTACGCACCGGGGAGCTGTTTTTT

clone_size: .
d_call: .
v_call: TRBV4-1
j_call: TRBJ1-1
cdr3_aa: CASSHLLGHLNRSEAFF
cdr3_nt: TGCGCCAGCAGCCACCTCCTGGGACATCTAAATCGGTCTGAAGCTTTCTTT

clone_size: .
d_call: TRBD1
v_call: TRBV6-1
j_call: TRBJ1-1
cdr3_aa: CASILGGTGGTEAFF
cdr3_nt: TGTGCCAGCATCCTAGGTGGGACAGGGGGCACTGAAGCTTTCTTT

clone_size: .
d_call: TRBD2
v_call: TRBV4-2
j_call: TRBJ2-7
cdr3_aa: CASSQEDTSGYYEQYF
cdr3_nt: TGTGCCAGCAGCCAAGAGGATACTAGCGGCTACTACGAGCAGTACTTC

clone_size: .
d_call: TRBD1
v_call: TRBV27
j_call: TRBJ2-5
cdr3_aa: CASRFEGQSMETQYF
cdr3_nt: TGTGCCAGCAGATTTGAGGGACAGTCGATGGAGACCCAGTACTTC

clone_size: .
d_call: .
v_call: TRBV5-1
j_call: TRBJ1-1
cdr3_aa: CASSFEQGLGTEAFF
cdr3_nt: TGCGCCAGCAGCTTCGAACAGGGTTTGGGCACTGAAGCTTTCTTT

clone_size: .
d_call: .
v_call: TRBV19
j_call: TRBJ2-1
cdr3_aa: CASSIGTRGGTEQFF
cdr3_nt: TGTGCCAGTAGTATCGGGACTCGTGGAGGGACTGAGCAGTTCTTC

clone_size: .
d_call: .
v_call: TRBV10-3
j_call: TRBJ2-7
cdr3_aa: CAISESNGVEQYF
cdr3_nt: TGTGCCATCAGTGAGTCGAACGGGGTGGAGCAGTACTTC

clone_size: .
d_call: TRBD2
v_call: TRBV6-4
j_call: TRBJ2-2
cdr3_aa: CASSDHAGAITGELFF
cdr3_nt: TGTGCCAGCAGTGACCACGCGGGAGCGATCACCGGGGAGCTGTTTTTT

clone_size: .
d_call: .
v_call: TRBV6-1
j_call: TRBJ1-2
cdr3_aa: CASSEFDSYGYTF
cdr3_nt: TGTGCCAGCAGTGAATTCGACAGCTATGGCTACACCTTC

clone_size: .
d_call: .
v_call: TRBV19
j_call: TRBJ1-2
cdr3_aa: CASSLSLPQEGYTF
cdr3_nt: TGTGCCAGTAGCCTAAGTCTCCCCCAAGAGGGCTACACCTTC

clone_size: .
d_call: .
v_call: TRBV10-3
j_call: TRBJ2-7
cdr3_aa: CAVWDSRKQYF
cdr3_nt: TGTGCCGTCTGGGACTCCCGCAAGCAGTACTTC

clone_size: .
d_call: .
v_call: TRBV6-5
j_call: TRBJ2-7
cdr3_aa: CASSYRDGEYF
cdr3_nt: TGTGCCAGCAGTTACAGAGACGGGGAGTACTTC

clone_size: .
d_call: TRBD1
v_call: TRBV7-9
j_call: TRBJ1-1
cdr3_aa: CASSERDRVGTEAFF
cdr3_nt: TGTGCCAGCAGCGAACGGGACAGGGTGGGCACTGAAGCTTTCTTT

clone_size: .
d_call: .
v_call: TRBV4-1
j_call: TRBJ2-2
cdr3_aa: CASSQDFPPGGPGELFF
cdr3_nt: TGCGCCAGCAGCCAAGATTTCCCTCCGGGGGGCCCCGGGGAGCTGTTTTTT

clone_size: .
d_call: TRBD1
v_call: TRBV6-5
j_call: TRBJ2-7
cdr3_aa: CASSRDRLREQYF
cdr3_nt: TGTGCCAGCAGTCGGGACAGGTTGAGGGAGCAGTACTTC

clone_size: .
d_call: .
v_call: TRBV11-2
j_call: TRBJ1-1
cdr3_aa: CASRTEAFF
cdr3_nt: TGTGCCAGCCGAACGGAAGCTTTCTTT